Listed here are 2 T cell receptor beta chains from one sample, sequenced in a study of T cell responses to AZD1222 COVID-19 vaccine. Some clones are missing from TCRdb's copy, which holds only in-frame ones; the method was immunoSEQ multiplex PCR. The table has some 81,000 clones, about 89% seen once; the top ten hold 11%. The sequencing used peripheral blood, collected 28 days after the second AZD1222 dose. Receptors were obtained from an adult who received the AZD1222 COVID-19 vaccine.

The chain recombines TRBV19 with TRBJ1-2; no definite D call. CDR3 length equals 12 residues. Germline V gene sequence: CDR1 LNHDA, CDR2 SQIVND (reference sequence). Deletions cut 5 bases from V and 7 bases from J, with 11 bases between. The CDR3 DNA sequence: TGTGCCAGTAGTCGAGACTGGCGTGGCTACACCTTC. The encoded protein is CASSRDWRGYTF.

V and J are TRBV6-6 and TRBJ2-5, with 8 nucleotides matching TRBD1. Per germline, CDR1 MNHNY and CDR2 SVGAGI (reference sequence). The J segment lost 4 bases and the V segment lost 6 bases, leaving 4 bases of the junction unmatched. The CDR3 sequence is 13 residues long. CDR3 nucleotides: TGTGCCAGCAGCCGTGGACAGGGAGAGACCCAGTACTTC. Its protein product is CASSRGQGETQYF.